The next 26 T cell receptor beta chains were all read from a single sample in a study of graft-versus-host responses after intestinal transplantation. Here immunoSEQ multiplex PCR was the method, and the copy in TCRdb shows in-frame clones only, minus some. Altogether tens of thousands of clones are present, less than 95% being singletons, with the ten largest covering under 2.5%. The sample was PBMCs, taken 314 days after intestinal transplant. These receptors were collected from a human patient who received an intestinal transplant, so some T cells may come from the graft donor.

The rearrangement joins TRBV18 to TRBJ2-7, with 11 bases identical to TRBD2. The CDR3 contains 15 residues. With V trimmed by 3 bases and J by 1 base, 2 bases remained unmatched. Looked up from germline, CDR1 is KGHSH and CDR2 is LQKENI. DNA of the CDR3: TGTGCCAGCTCACCCACTAGCGGGAGATCCTACGAGCAGTACTTC. Protein product: CASSPTSGRSYEQYF. Looking up the rest from reference TRBV18 and TRBJ2-7 gives the full variable domain: NAGVMQNPRHLVRRRGQEARLRCSPMKGHSHVYWYRQLPEEGLKFMVYLQKENIIDESGMPKERFSAEFPKEGPSILRIQQVVRGDSAAYFCASSPTSGRSYEQYFGPGTRLTVT.

The chain couples TRBV5-4 to TRBJ1-2; the match to TRBD1 covers 8 bases. Germline assignment: CDR1 SGHNT and CDR2 YYREEE (reference sequence). The CDR3 loop spans 14 amino acids. Trimming removed 1 base from V and 5 bases from J; junction bases left unmatched: 4. In DNA, the CDR3 is TGTGCCAGCAGCTTGAGGACAGGGTCATATGGCTACACCTTC. Amino acids: CASSLRTGSYGYTF.

This chain uses TRBV5-1 with TRBJ2-1; 8 nucleotides align to TRBD2. In germline, CDR1 is SGHRS, CDR2 YFSETQ. The V and J ends lost 3 bases and 2 bases, in that order; junction bases with no gene match: 4. The CDR3 length is 15 residues. The DNA of the CDR3 is TGCGCCAGCAGCTCGGGAGGGATTGCCTACAATGAGCAGTTCTTC. It specifies CASSSGGIAYNEQFF. Using reference TRBV5-1 and TRBJ2-1 for the parts outside the CDR3, the full variable domain is KAGVTQTPRYLIKTRGQQVTLSCSPISGHRSVSWYQQTPGQGLQFLFEYFSETQRNKGNFPGRFSGRQFSNSRSEMNVSTLELGDSALYLCASSSGGIAYNEQFFGPGTRLTVL.

The chain combines TRBV25-1 with TRBJ1-1; 9 bases line up with TRBD1. Looked up from germline, CDR1 is MGHDK and CDR2 is SYGVNS. This CDR3 region has 15 residues. Trimming took 5 bases from V and 0 from J; bases not matched to a gene: 4. CDR3 bases: TGTGCCAGCAGTCAAAGGGACAGGGTGAACACTGAAGCTTTCTTT. Its protein product is CASSQRDRVNTEAFF.

CDR3 DNA sequence: TGTGCCAGCAGAGTGGGGCGGGGTGAAAAACTGTTTTTT. It specifies CASRVGRGEKLFF. This chain links TRBV6-5 with TRBJ1-4; possible D gene TRBD1, 5 bases. This CDR3 region has 13 residues. Trimming pared 6 bases from V and 7 bases from J, leaving 12 bases between. Germline V gene lookup returns CDR1 MNHEY and CDR2 SVGAGI.

The CDR3 DNA reads as TGTGCCAGCACCGCCGGGACAGGATACTATGGCTACACCTTC. Protein product: CASTAGTGYYGYTF. This chain connects TRBV13 to TRBJ1-2; 8 bases are shared with TRBD1. Germline lookup yields CDR1 PRHDT and CDR2 FYEKMQ (reference sequence). J was trimmed by 3 bases and V by 7 bases; bases with no gene match: 7. CDR3 length: 14 amino acids.

This sequence joins TRBV7-2 and TRBJ2-5, with 9 bases lining up with TRBD2. Losses at the gene ends were 1 base for V and 5 bases for J; bases not matched to a gene: 11. The CDR3 spans 17 residues. Looked up from germline, CDR1 is SGHTA and CDR2 is FQGNSA. The CDR3 region is CASSLVAGGPGVETQYF. The CDR3 nucleotides read TGTGCCAGCAGCTTAGTGGCGGGAGGGCCGGGGGTGGAGACCCAGTACTTC.

The chain recombines TRBV30 with TRBJ2-5; 8 bases map to TRBD1. The CDR3 sequence is 13 residues long. Germline values: CDR1 GTSNPN, CDR2 SVGIG (reference sequence). The V segment lost 5 bases and the J segment 3 bases; nucleotides outside the gene matches: 5. The CDR3 DNA sequence: TGTGCCTGGTCGACAGGGGCGGAAGAGACCCAGTACTTC. Encoded protein: CAWSTGAEETQYF.

On this clone: It is likely a read error, because the conserved phenylalanine at the end of the CDR3 is missing. V gene TRBV23-1 combines with J gene TRBJ2-7; 8 nucleotides line up with TRBD1. TRBV23-1 belongs to the ORF category, with a function that is uncertain. After removal of 4 bases from V and 3 bases from J, the junction contained 2 bases not matched to a gene. The CDR3 runs 13 residues. This chain's CDR3 is CASSPTGGYEQYL. The CDR3 DNA reads as TGCGCCAGCAGTCCCACAGGGGGCTACGAGCAGTACCTC.

This rearrangement joins TRBV2 to TRBJ2-5; D assignment may be TRBD1 or TRBD2 (5 bases each). This CDR3 region has 12 residues. Trimming removed 7 bases at V and 2 bases at J, with 8 bases between. Germline values: CDR1 SNHLY, CDR2 FYNNEI. The CDR3 here is CASKEGQETQYF. As DNA, the CDR3 is TGTGCCAGCAAAGAGGGGCAAGAGACCCAGTACTTC.

The chain recombines TRBV29-1 with TRBJ2-5; TRBD1 matches 11 bases. V trimming: 5 bases; J trimming: 9 bases; junction bases outside the gene matches: 14. Germline assignment: CDR1 SQVTM and CDR2 ANQGSEA. CDR3 length equals 15 residues. CDR3 residues: CSVTGQGADRGAQYF. The CDR3 nucleotides read TGCAGCGTTACTGGACAGGGGGCGGATCGAGGGGCCCAGTACTTC.

The gene calls are TRBV4-1 and TRBJ1-4; D remains unclear. From germline, CDR1 is MGHRA and CDR2 YSYEKL. The CDR3 totals 16 residues. V dropped 1 base and J dropped 2 bases, with 11 bases sitting between them. The DNA for the CDR3 is TGCGCCAGCAGCCAAGGGATCAGGTCCACTAATGAAAAACTGTTTTTT. Its translation is CASSQGIRSTNEKLFF.

The CDR3 DNA reads as TGTGCCAGCAGTGAACATAGCAATCAGCCCCAGCATTTT. Its translation is CASSEHSNQPQHF. This rearrangement joins TRBV6-8 to TRBJ1-5; D gene unclear. Germline loops: CDR1 MNHGY, CDR2 SAAAGT. CDR3 size: 13 residues. Between the trimmed V and J ends, which lost 5 bases and 0 bases, there was a span of 5 bases.

The J gene is TRBJ1-1, the V gene TRBV27; 8 nucleotides line up with TRBD1. Germline V gene data show CDR1 as MNHEY and CDR2 as SMNVEV (reference sequence). This CDR3 comprises 16 residues. Trimming took 6 bases from V and 1 from J; bases not matched to a gene: 10. The CDR3 DNA follows: TGTGCCAGCAGCCCCCCTCCGACAGGGGAGAACACTGAAGCTTTCTTT. Its translation: CASSPPPTGENTEAFF.

This clone was counted a single time. This sequence joins TRBV4-1 and TRBJ2-5; 8 bases are shared with TRBD2. The CDR3 has 16 amino acids. Looked up from germline, CDR1 is MGHRA and CDR2 is YSYEKL. V lost 0 bases to trimming and J lost 4 bases; unmatched junction nucleotides: 7. The CDR3 nucleotides read TGCGCCAGCAGCCAAGATAAGCGGGGGACAACAGAGACCCAGTACTTC. This sequence encodes CASSQDKRGTTETQYF.

In DNA, the CDR3 is TGTGCCAGCAGTTCGGACAGGATAAATGAAAAACTGTTTTTT. Its translation is CASSSDRINEKLFF. The chain is built from TRBV6-5 and TRBJ1-4; 7 positions agree with TRBD1. This CDR3 is built from 14 residues. The J segment lost 5 bases and the V segment lost 4 bases, leaving 4 bases of the junction unmatched. Germline loops: CDR1 MNHEY, CDR2 SVGAGI.

The chain links TRBV28 to TRBJ2-3; D remains unclear. This CDR3 is built from 12 residues. CDR1 is MDHEN and CDR2 is SYDVKM in the germline V gene. Trimming shortened V by 8 bases and J by 5 bases, and 11 bases separated the two germline ends. CDR3 sequence: CASYPEEDTQYF. The CDR3 nucleotides read TGTGCCAGCTACCCAGAGGAAGATACGCAGTATTTT.

The chain recombines TRBV5-1 with TRBJ2-3, with 7 bases that match TRBD2. This CDR3 comprises 16 residues. J lost 2 bases, V lost 0 bases, and 6 bases had no gene match. The germline CDR1 and CDR2 sequences are SGHRS and YFSETQ. CDR3 protein: CASSLDPSGYTDTQYF. For the CDR3, the DNA is TGCGCCAGCAGCTTGGATCCTAGCGGATACACAGATACGCAGTATTTT.

The sample holds one count of this clone. This chain connects TRBV10-2 to TRBJ2-1; 14 nucleotides line up with TRBD2. The germline V gene encodes CDR1 WSHSY and CDR2 SAAADI. The CDR3 has 20 residues. The V segment lost 6 bases and the J segment 9 bases; nucleotides outside the gene matches: 22. The CDR3: CASSRATSGRAYCSAIEQFF. DNA for the CDR3: TGCGCCAGCAGCCGCGCGACTAGCGGGAGGGCCTATTGTTCGGCGATTGAGCAGTTCTTC.

This clone came up a few times. The J gene is TRBJ1-6, the V gene TRBV5-6; D is possibly TRBD1 (6 bases). V lost 5 bases and J lost 9, with 12 bases in between. This CDR3 is 13 amino acids long. Germline CDR1 SGHDT, CDR2 YYEEEE. For the CDR3, the DNA is TGTGCCAGCAGTTATGAACAGGGTTCACCCCTCCACTTT. Protein product: CASSYEQGSPLHF.

This chain's CDR3 is CASSDRSVYGYTF. DNA of the CDR3: TGTGCCAGCAGTGACAGGTCCGTCTATGGCTACACCTTC. The chain carries TRBV2 and TRBJ1-2; D gene unclear. The V end was cut by 3 bases, the J end by 4 bases, with 9 bases between. The CDR3 runs 13 residues. Germline CDR1 is SNHLY and CDR2 is FYNNEI.

The chain joins TRBV7-9 to TRBJ2-7, with D uncertain. The CDR3 consists of 12 residues. V was shortened by 1 base and J by 1 base, with 2 bases between the two germline ends. Germline V CDR1 and CDR2: SEHNR, FQNEAQ (reference sequence). CDR3 sequence reads: CASSLVSYEQYF. As DNA, the CDR3 is TGTGCCAGCAGCTTAGTATCCTACGAGCAGTACTTC.

Comments on this clone: A junction end diverges from the germline sequence, so it may reflect a read error. V is TRBV7-2 and J is TRBJ1-5; 9 positions agree with TRBD1. This CDR3 region has 15 residues. The germline V gene encodes CDR1 SGHTA and CDR2 FQGNSA. For the CDR3, the DNA is TGTGCCAGCAGCCCAGAACAGGGGGCGGATCAGCCCCGGCATTTT. Translating gives CASSPEQGADQPRHF.

This chain uses TRBV30 with TRBJ2-2, with D uncertain. Trimming took off 2 bases at V and 7 bases at J, with 14 bases between the two ends. The CDR3 has 14 amino acids. CDR1 and CDR2 (germline): GTSNPN, SVGIG (reference sequence). The CDR3 spells CAWSPLGAVGELFF. As DNA, the CDR3 is TGTGCCTGGAGTCCCCTCGGAGCTGTCGGGGAGCTGTTTTTT.

The gene calls are TRBV5-1 and TRBJ2-3; 7 nucleotides line up with TRBD2. The CDR3 extends over 15 amino acids. Looked up from germline, CDR1 is SGHRS and CDR2 is YFSETQ. Trimming took 0 bases from V and 4 from J; bases not matched to a gene: 5. The CDR3 DNA sequence: TGCGCCAGCAGCTTGGCGGTGGGAGGGCCAGATACGCAGTATTTT. It specifies CASSLAVGGPDTQYF. Together with reference TRBV5-1 and TRBJ2-3, the CDR3 gives the full variable domain: KAGVTQTPRYLIKTRGQQVTLSCSPISGHRSVSWYQQTPGQGLQFLFEYFSETQRNKGNFPGRFSGRQFSNSRSEMNVSTLELGDSALYLCASSLAVGGPDTQYFGPGTRLTVL.

The V gene is TRBV7-3, the J gene TRBJ2-1; no clear D gene. This CDR3 is built from 12 residues. Per germline, CDR1 SGHTA and CDR2 FQGTGA. V lost 1 base to trimming and J lost 9 bases, with 7 bases between them. CDR3 residues: CASSLNGVEQFF. As DNA, the CDR3 is TGTGCCAGCAGCTTAAATGGGGTTGAGCAGTTCTTC.